The present T cell receptor (beta chain) was sequenced within a study of monozygotic twins with inflammatory bowel disease. Reprocessing the 5' RACE reads, TCRdb reports a single entry for every CDR3 protein and omits DNA. The sample totals 90,000 to 110,000 distinct CDR3 sequences. Germline CDR1 is SNHLY and CDR2 is FYNNEI. The CDR3 is 15 residues long. Study results and limitations: Among IBD patients, fewer clonotypes were shared with others than among healthy twins, especially with disease activity.

Regarding this clonotype: No antigen is known for it.

Sequenced sample: blood. The sequence was obtained from a human donor with ulcerative colitis or Crohn's disease, or a healthy co-twin of an affected twin (not recorded which). This chain joins TRBV2 and TRBJ1-5. The CDR3 loop is CASSESRAANQPQHF.